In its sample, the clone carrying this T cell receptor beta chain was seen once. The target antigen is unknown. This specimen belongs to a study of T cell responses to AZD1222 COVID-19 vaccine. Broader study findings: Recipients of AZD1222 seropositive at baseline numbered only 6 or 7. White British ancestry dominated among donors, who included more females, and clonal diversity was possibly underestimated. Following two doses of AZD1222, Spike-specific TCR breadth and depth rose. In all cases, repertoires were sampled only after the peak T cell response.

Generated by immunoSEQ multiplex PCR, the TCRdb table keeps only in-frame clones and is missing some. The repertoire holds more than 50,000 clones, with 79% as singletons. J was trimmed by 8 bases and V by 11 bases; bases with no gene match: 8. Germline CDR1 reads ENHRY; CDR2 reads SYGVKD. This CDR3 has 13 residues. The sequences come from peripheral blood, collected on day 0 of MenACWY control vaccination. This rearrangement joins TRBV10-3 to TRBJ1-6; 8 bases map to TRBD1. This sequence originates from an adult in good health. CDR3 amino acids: CAAGPTGDSPLHF. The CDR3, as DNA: TGTGCCGCTGGGCCGACAGGGGATTCACCCCTCCACTTT.